This record covers a single T cell receptor (beta chain). Sequencing was performed with immunoSEQ multiplex PCR; in TCRdb, only in-frame clones are kept and a portion is missing. The sample has approximately 490,000 clones; around 78% are singletons. The sample belongs to a study of shared T cell receptors in the human thymus. This CDR3 contains 15 residues. The germline CDR1 and CDR2 sequences are SGHDT and YYEEEE. Losses at the gene ends were 0 bases for V and 5 bases for J; bases not matched to a gene: 3. This same sample was also part of a study on human thymus T cells. That study reports: From resections taken during corrective heart surgery, the thymus tissue was obtained. Use of V and J genes seemed skewed within the thymic and blood repertoires. What related research reported was that thymic repertoires overlapped highly among unrelated individuals.

The sequence came from a boy in the first two years of life with a congenital heart defect. The rearrangement links TRBV5-6 to TRBJ2-1; 9 bases are a match to TRBD2. The specimen was thymocytes. The CDR3 here is CASSLGLADNNEQFF. In DNA, the CDR3 is TGTGCCAGCAGCTTGGGACTAGCGGACAACAATGAGCAGTTCTTC.